Listed here are 24 T cell receptor beta chains from one sample, sequenced in a study of cytomegalovirus exposure and HLA in healthy donors. The PCR used 60 Vbeta and 13 Jbeta primers. The method was immunoSEQ multiplex PCR; TCRdb's version includes in-frame clones alone and lacks a portion of them. The sample has some 120,000 clones; less than 85% are singletons. Sequences were obtained from PBMCs. These receptor sequences come from a man younger than 45 in good health and CMV-seronegative.

About this clone itself: Compared with germline, one end of the junction differs, possibly owing to a read error. The chain recombines TRBV29-1 with TRBJ2-1, with TRBD2 matching over 10 bases. The CDR3 extends over 16 amino acids. Germline V gene lookup returns CDR1 SQVTM and CDR2 ANQGSEA. Here the CDR3 reads CVASPSGSRWGNEQFF. CDR3 DNA: TGTGTCGCCTCGCCTAGCGGGAGTAGATGGGGCAATGAGCAGTTCTTC.

This chain uses TRBV28 with TRBJ2-7; 11 bases match TRBD2. The junction had 5 bases not matched to a gene; V was cut back by 4 bases and J by 0 bases. This CDR3 is 16 amino acids long. Per the germline V gene, CDR1 is MDHEN and CDR2 is SYDVKM. CDR3 protein: CASSSLAGVYSYEQYF. The DNA of the CDR3 is TGTGCCAGCAGTTCACTAGCGGGAGTTTACTCCTACGAGCAGTACTTC. Variable domain in full (rest from reference TRBV28 and TRBJ2-7): DVKVTQSSRYLVKRTGEKVFLECVQDMDHENMFWYRQDPGLGLRLIYFSYDVKMKEKGDIPEGYSVSREKKERFSLILESASTNQTSMYLCASSSLAGVYSYEQYFGPGTRLTVT.

This chain joins TRBV5-1 and TRBJ1-1; D remains unclear. Germline CDR1 and CDR2: SGHRS and YFSETQ. There are 13 residues in the CDR3. V dropped 3 bases and J dropped 3 bases, with 9 bases sitting between them. As DNA, the CDR3 is TGCGCCAGCAGCTACGAGCTTGACACTGAAGCTTTCTTT. This translates into CASSYELDTEAFF.

The rearrangement joins TRBV30 to TRBJ1-2, with D perhaps TRBD1 (5 bases). The germline V and J ends were trimmed by 1 base and 7 bases, with 16 bases remaining between them. The CDR3 is 14 amino acids. Germline V CDR1 and CDR2: GTSNPN, SVGIG (reference sequence). The CDR3 loop reads CAWSDGAPLCGYTF. DNA for the CDR3: TGTGCCTGGAGTGATGGGGCCCCTTTGTGTGGCTACACCTTC.

This chain uses TRBV4-1 with TRBJ2-2, with 7 bases fitting TRBD1. The CDR3 contains 16 residues. CDR1 is MGHRA and CDR2 is YSYEKL in the germline V gene. J lost 3 bases, V lost 2 bases, and 6 bases had no gene match. The CDR3 protein is CASSQPRTGYTGELFF. The CDR3 nucleotides read TGCGCCAGCAGCCAACCTCGGACAGGATACACCGGGGAGCTGTTTTTT.

The chain carries TRBV28 and TRBJ2-3; 7 bases map to TRBD1. The V and J ends lost 3 bases and 2 bases, in that order; junction bases with no gene match: 2. Germline lookup yields CDR1 MDHEN and CDR2 SYDVKM. CDR3 length: 14 amino acids. CDR3 amino acids: CASSLTGYTDTQYF. The DNA for the CDR3 is TGTGCCAGCAGTTTGACAGGGTACACAGATACGCAGTATTTT.

The V and J genes are TRBV5-6 and TRBJ2-1; D gene unclear. Germline loops: CDR1 SGHDT, CDR2 YYEEEE. With 1 base removed from V and 6 bases from J, the gap between germline ends came to 5 bases. The CDR3 covers 12 residues. The CDR3 here is CASSLRSNEQFF. CDR3 sequence (DNA): TGTGCCAGCAGCTTGAGGAGCAATGAGCAGTTCTTC. The full variable domain, completed using reference TRBV5-6 and TRBJ2-1, is DAGVTQSPTHLIKTRGQQVTLRCSPKSGHDTVSWYQQALGQGPQFIFQYYEEEERQRGNFPDRFSGHQFPNYSSELNVNALLLGDSALYLCASSLRSNEQFFGPGTRLTVL.

J is TRBJ2-3 and V is TRBV28; D possibly corresponds to TRBD2 (5 bases). The germline CDR1 and CDR2 sequences are MDHEN and SYDVKM. This CDR3 has 14 amino acids. V shed 5 bases and J shed 6 bases, with 15 bases lying between them. In DNA form, the CDR3 reads TGTGCCAGCAGTACGACTACATCCCAGGATACGCAGTATTTT. Protein product: CASSTTTSQDTQYF.

CDR3: CASSLDDVVKTYEQYF. The CDR3 DNA sequence: TGCGCCAGCAGCTTGGATGATGTAGTAAAGACCTACGAGCAGTACTTC. The chain links TRBV5-1 to TRBJ2-7; D gene unclear. Germline V lookup: CDR1 SGHRS, CDR2 YFSETQ. This CDR3 has 16 amino acids. Trimming took off 0 bases at V and 2 bases at J, with 15 bases between the two ends.

V gene TRBV11-3 combines with J gene TRBJ2-7, with 9 bases that match TRBD2. CDR3 length: 15 residues. The V and J ends lost 1 base and 3 bases, in that order; junction bases with no gene match: 4. The V gene's germline CDR1 is SGHNT and CDR2 YENEEA. The CDR3 nucleotides are TGTGCCAGCAGCTTAGCTAGCGGGGCGCTCTACGAGCAGTACTTC. Amino acid sequence: CASSLASGALYEQYF.

The J gene is TRBJ1-4, the V gene TRBV7-9; 10 bases map to TRBD1. This CDR3 has 15 residues. CDR1 and CDR2 (germline): SEHNR, FQNEAQ (reference sequence). Unmatched junction bases numbered 8, after V lost 7 bases and J lost 6 bases. The chain's CDR3 is CASNFHGTGDEKLFF. In DNA form, the CDR3 reads TGTGCCAGCAACTTCCATGGGACAGGGGATGAAAAACTGTTTTTT. Supplemented by reference TRBV7-9 and TRBJ1-4, the full variable domain reads DTGVSQNPRHKITKRGQNVTFRCDPISEHNRLYWYRQTLGQGPEFLTYFQNEAQLEKSRLLSDRFSAERPKGSFSTLEIQRTEQGDSAMYLCASNFHGTGDEKLFFGSGTQLSVL.

This chain uses TRBV5-4 with TRBJ2-7; 7 bases are shared with TRBD1. V trimming: 4 bases; J trimming: 0 bases; junction bases outside the gene matches: 10. Germline loops: CDR1 SGHNT, CDR2 YYREEE (reference sequence). This CDR3 comprises 16 residues. The CDR3 loop is CASSPRQGSFSYEQYF. DNA of the CDR3: TGTGCCAGCAGCCCCCGACAGGGTAGTTTCTCCTACGAGCAGTACTTC. Combining the CDR3 with reference TRBV5-4 and TRBJ2-7 gives the whole variable domain ETGVTQSPTHLIKTRGQQVTLRCSSQSGHNTVSWYQQALGQGPQFIFQYYREEENGRGNFPPRFSGLQFPNYSSELNVNALELDDSALYLCASSPRQGSFSYEQYFGPGTRLTVT.

The V call is TRBV27, the J call TRBJ1-5; maybe TRBD1 (6 bases). Germline lookup yields CDR1 MNHEY and CDR2 SMNVEV (reference sequence). V dropped 7 bases and J dropped 7 bases, with 20 bases sitting between them. The CDR3 length is 15 residues. The CDR3 DNA reads TGTGCCAGCAAAGCGGGGCGACAGGAGGGCCAGCCCCAGCATTTT. Residues: CASKAGRQEGQPQHF.

As regards this clone: Sequence at one end of the junction differs from germline and may be a read error. The CDR3 region is CAGSSGQGGYGYTF. DNA of the CDR3: TGCGCCGGCAGCTCAGGACAGGGGGGGTATGGCTACACCTTC. This rearrangement joins TRBV5-1 to TRBJ1-2, with 10 bases aligning to TRBD1. Germline CDR1 reads SGHRS; CDR2 reads YFSETQ. The CDR3 runs to 14 residues.

The chain carries TRBV27 and TRBJ1-5; 8 positions match TRBD1. The junction had 2 bases not matched to a gene; V was cut back by 4 bases and J by 3 bases. The CDR3 sequence is 14 residues long. Germline V lookup: CDR1 MNHEY, CDR2 SMNVEV (reference sequence). The DNA of the CDR3 is TGTGCCAGCAGTTCCAGGGGGCCCAATCAGCCCCAGCATTTT. The encoded protein is CASSSRGPNQPQHF.

This chain links TRBV10-3 with TRBJ2-2; 7 bases fit TRBD1. Germline V gives CDR1 ENHRY, CDR2 SYGVKD. V dropped 9 bases and J dropped 6; count of bases not matched to a gene: 10. This CDR3 has 14 residues. This CDR3 is CAIQTLQGSGELFF. Here the CDR3 DNA reads TGTGCCATTCAGACCCTACAGGGGTCCGGGGAGCTGTTTTTT.

This clone showed up just once. CDR3 sequence (DNA): TGTGCCTGGAAAAGAGGGGGCATTGCTGAAGCTTTCTTT. This translates into CAWKRGGIAEAFF. The rearrangement links TRBV30 to TRBJ1-1, with TRBD1 matching 7 bases. The germline V gene has CDR1 GTSNPN and CDR2 SVGIG (reference sequence). This CDR3 is 13 amino acids long. J lost 6 bases, V lost 4 bases, and 8 bases had no gene match.

The gene calls are TRBV10-3 and TRBJ2-3; D remains unclear. Trimming took 3 bases from V and 5 from J, leaving 18 bases between them. The CDR3 extends over 16 amino acids. Germline loops: CDR1 ENHRY, CDR2 SYGVKD. In DNA form, the CDR3 reads TGTGCCATCAGTGACCCGAATGGGCGAGAAGGAGATACGCAGTATTTT. Protein: CAISDPNGREGDTQYF.

Points on this clone: The junction and the germline gene differ at one end; a read error may be behind it. J is TRBJ2-3 and V is TRBV5-4; D is perhaps TRBD2 (5 bases). Germline CDR1 is SGHNT and CDR2 is YYREEE (reference sequence). The CDR3 extends over 13 amino acids. CDR3 sequence: CANSLASADTQYF. The CDR3 DNA reads as TGTGCCAACAGCTTAGCGTCTGCAGATACGCAGTATTTT.

This clone was detected only a few times. The J gene is TRBJ1-1, the V gene TRBV5-6, with D possibly TRBD1 on 6 matching bases. CDR3 size: 14 residues. The germline gives CDR1 SGHDT, CDR2 YYEEEE. Trimming pared 2 bases from V and 4 bases from J, leaving 12 bases between. The CDR3 nucleotides read TGTGCCAGCAGCTTAGGACAGAAGCCCACTGAAGCTTTCTTT. Encoded protein: CASSLGQKPTEAFF.

The chain links TRBV6-5 to TRBJ1-6, with 7 nucleotides matching TRBD1. The CDR3 runs to 16 residues. V lost 4 bases, J lost 3 bases, and 6 bases stayed unmatched. Germline assignment: CDR1 MNHEY and CDR2 SVGAGI. CDR3 in DNA: TGTGCCAGCAGTTCGTCGACAGGGCACTATAATTCACCCCTCCACTTT. This encodes CASSSSTGHYNSPLHF.

V usage is TRBV5-4 and J usage is TRBJ1-1, with a tentative D call TRBD1 (5 bases). The CDR3 consists of 14 residues. Germline values: CDR1 SGHNT, CDR2 YYREEE (reference sequence). Trimming stripped 4 bases from V and 3 bases from J, with 13 bases between. CDR3 bases: TGTGCCAGCAGCACACGTCCGGGGGACACTGAAGCTTTCTTT. It yields the protein CASSTRPGDTEAFF.

Only a few counts were recorded for this clone. This rearrangement joins TRBV7-6 to TRBJ1-3; TRBD1 matches 9 bases. This CDR3 is 17 amino acids long. The V and J ends lost 5 bases and 4 bases, in that order; junction bases with no gene match: 12. The germline CDR1 and CDR2 sequences are SGHVS and FNYEAQ. The CDR3 sequence: CASSPPGQGVSGNTIYF. Written as DNA, the CDR3 is TGTGCCAGCAGCCCCCCGGGACAGGGAGTCTCAGGAAACACCATATATTTT.

There are a few counts of this clone. The rearrangement joins TRBV5-4 to TRBJ2-1; 8 nucleotides match TRBD2. This CDR3 comprises 15 residues. The V gene's germline CDR1 is SGHNT and CDR2 YYREEE (reference sequence). V lost 5 bases and J lost 4; bases outside the gene matches: 8. CDR3 DNA sequence: TGTGCCAGCAGGATCCCCGGGGGGGCTTACAATGAGCAGTTCTTC. Residues: CASRIPGGAYNEQFF.